The 30 T cell receptor beta chains in this list originate from one sample, sequenced in a study of Graves' ophthalmopathy and Graves' hyperthyroidism. RNA transcripts were the source from which TCR beta CDR3 regions were amplified. The first round was an RT-PCR with HTBI primers, and the second round was a multiplex PCR. TCRdb re-analysed the multiplex PCR reads in MiXCR, keeping a single row per CDR3 protein. The sample consists of more than 1,000,000 distinct CDR3 sequences, roughly 35% of them appearing once. The specimen sequenced was peripheral blood or thyroid tissue (not recorded which). The receptors come from an adult man with Graves' hyperthyroidism.

This clonotype was seen repeatedly, ten times or more. V is TRBV7-2 and J is TRBJ2-2; 8 bases match TRBD1. This CDR3 region has 16 residues. With 4 bases clipped from V and 3 bases from J, the junction kept 7 bases outside the gene matches. Germline V gene data show CDR1 as SGHTA and CDR2 as FQGNSA. The CDR3 nucleotides are TGTGCCAGCAGCTCCAGGACAGGGTGGGACACCGGGGAGCTGTTTTTT. Translation: CASSSRTGWDTGELFF. Variable domain in full (rest from reference TRBV7-2 and TRBJ2-2): GAGVSQSPSNKVTEKGKDVELRCDPISGHTALYWYRQSLGQGLEFLIYFQGNSAPDKSGLPSDRFSAERTGGSVSTLTIQRTQQEDSAVYLCASSSRTGWDTGELFFGEGSRLTVL.

This chain uses TRBV25-1 with TRBJ2-2; D might be TRBD2 (6 bases). CDR1 is MGHDK, CDR2 SYGVNS, per germline. The V gene lost 11 bases and the J gene lost 0 bases, with 16 bases spanning the gap. CDR3 length: 15 amino acids. The CDR3 nucleotides are TGTGCCTCCCAACCGGCGGGAACGAACACCGGGGAGCTGTTTTTT. Amino acids: CASQPAGTNTGELFF.

This clonotype showed up many times. The J gene is TRBJ2-2, the V gene TRBV9; D possibly corresponds to TRBD1 (6 bases). The V gene's germline CDR1 is SGDLS and CDR2 YYNGEE. The V end was cut by 2 bases, the J end by 9 bases, with 17 bases between. This CDR3 has 15 residues. The CDR3 DNA reads TGTGCCAGCAGCGTTGGGGGCCGGATGGGCCGGGAGCTGTTTTTT. Its translation is CASSVGGRMGRELFF.

This clonotype has ten or more counts. The chain carries TRBV5-1 and TRBJ1-1; 7 positions agree with TRBD1. This CDR3 region has 15 residues. Trimming at V came to 0 bases and at J to 5 bases, leaving 7 bases not matched to a gene. Germline-derived CDR1 and CDR2 are SGHRS and YFSETQ. The CDR3 nucleotides are TGCGCCAGCAGCTTGGGACAGGGCATTGGGACTGAAGCTTTCTTT. This translates into CASSLGQGIGTEAFF.

This clonotype was recorded many times. The V and J genes are TRBV14 and TRBJ2-5, with D possibly matching TRBD2 (7 bases). From germline, CDR1 is SGHDN and CDR2 FVKESK. Trimming pared 8 bases from V and 2 bases from J, leaving 9 bases between. CDR3 length equals 12 residues. CDR3 protein: CASGGAQETQYF. The CDR3 nucleotides are TGTGCCAGCGGGGGGGCGCAAGAGACCCAGTACTTC.

Concerning this clonotype: A much bigger clone sits one base away, suggesting this may be a read error. This chain connects TRBV25-1 to TRBJ2-5; 8 bases are shared with TRBD2. After removal of 4 bases from V and 1 base from J, the junction contained 2 bases not matched to a gene. The CDR3 has 14 amino acids. From germline, CDR1 is MGHDK and CDR2 SYGVNS. The CDR3 protein is CASSGGGPQETQYF. The CDR3 DNA reads as TGTGCCAGCAGTGGCGGGGGGCCCCAAGAGACCCAGTACTTC.

Concerning this clonotype: At one of its ends the junction is not consistent with the germline gene, which may arise from a read error. J is TRBJ1-2 and V is TRBV10-2; D is undetermined. Germline V gene lookup returns CDR1 WSHSY and CDR2 SAAADI. The CDR3 consists of 13 residues. As DNA, the CDR3 is TGTGCCAGCAGCTTTGGGGAAGACCATGGCTACACCTTC. Translating gives CASSFGEDHGYTF.

V and J are TRBV20-1 and TRBJ2-5, with TRBD2 matching 14 bases. This CDR3 comprises 14 residues. CDR1 and CDR2 from the germline V gene are DFQATT and SNEGSKA (reference sequence). Trimming took 5 bases from V and 5 from J; bases not matched to a gene: 4. For the CDR3, the DNA is TGCAGTGCTCGACTAGCGGGGGGGCTGGAGACCCAGTACTTC. The encoded protein is CSARLAGGLETQYF.

The chain combines TRBV6-2 or TRBV6-3 with TRBJ2-7; D possibly corresponds to TRBD1 (6 bases). This CDR3 has 11 residues. V was shortened by 10 bases and J by 4 bases, with 11 bases between the two germline ends. Germline CDR1 and CDR2: MNHEY and SVGEGT. In DNA form, the CDR3 reads TGTGCCATCGGGACATTATACGAGCAGTACTTC. It specifies CAIGTLYEQYF.

The CDR3 here is CASREGDGANVLTF. The CDR3 DNA reads as TGTGCCAGCAGGGAAGGAGATGGGGCCAACGTCCTGACTTTC. The gene calls are TRBV6-4 and TRBJ2-6; D not resolved. Trimming took 6 bases from V and 3 from J, leaving 9 bases between them. Per germline, CDR1 MRHNA and CDR2 SNTAGT. CDR3 length: 14 amino acids.

As for this clonotype: A read error may explain this, as a much larger clone is one base away. The chain's CDR3 is CASRKGTATYEQYF. The CDR3 DNA reads TGTGCCAGCAGGAAAGGGACGGCGACCTACGAGCAGTACTTC. The rearrangement uses TRBV12-3 or TRBV12-4 and TRBJ2-7; D may match TRBD1 or TRBD2 (5 bases each). The CDR3 is made up of 14 amino acids. V dropped 6 bases and J dropped 2 bases, with 14 bases sitting between them.

The chain couples TRBV18 to TRBJ2-5, with D possibly being TRBD1 or TRBD2 (5 bases each). Germline CDR1 reads KGHSH; CDR2 reads LQKENI. The V end lost 5 bases, the J end lost 5 bases, and 12 bases lay between the germline ends. The CDR3 extends over 13 amino acids. Here the CDR3 DNA reads TGTGCCAGCTCAGCCGCCAGGGACGAGACCCAGTACTTC. This codes for CASSAARDETQYF.

J is TRBJ1-6 and V is TRBV25-1; 10 bases match TRBD1. Trimming cost V 4 bases and J 11 bases; bases outside gene matches: 5. The CDR3 runs 14 residues. The germline V gene encodes CDR1 MGHDK and CDR2 SYGVNS. The CDR3 protein is CASSVPGQGTPLHF. For the CDR3, the DNA is TGTGCCAGCAGTGTGCCGGGACAGGGGACACCCCTCCACTTT.

This clonotype has just a few counts. This chain uses TRBV4-2 with TRBJ2-7; no firm D call. CDR1 and CDR2 from the germline V gene are LGHNA and YNFKEQ. V gave up 0 bases and J gave up 0 bases, with 6 bases separating them. This CDR3 region has 14 residues. The DNA of the CDR3 is TGTGCCAGCAGCCAAGACCTGAACTCCTACGAGCAGTACTTC. Residues: CASSQDLNSYEQYF.

The chain employs TRBV24-1 and TRBJ2-4; D is possibly TRBD1 (6 bases). The CDR3 has 15 residues. Trimming shortened V by 4 bases and J by 1 base, and 10 bases separated the two germline ends. The germline V gene has CDR1 KGHDR and CDR2 SFDVKD. CDR3 residues: CATSDPQGAKNIQYF. The DNA of the CDR3 is TGTGCCACCAGTGACCCCCAGGGGGCCAAAAACATTCAGTACTTC.

This clonotype appeared many times. This rearrangement joins TRBV9 to TRBJ2-7; TRBD2 might be the D (6 bases). Trimming left V 0 bases short and J 2 bases short, with 15 bases between. CDR3 size: 16 residues. Per the germline V gene, CDR1 is SGDLS and CDR2 is YYNGEE. The CDR3 is CASSVVAEGPPYEQYF. The CDR3 nucleotides are TGTGCCAGCAGCGTAGTCGCGGAGGGGCCTCCCTACGAGCAGTACTTC.

In this sample, this clonotype turned up a few times. The chain couples TRBV10-3 to TRBJ1-2, with 9 bases fitting TRBD1. The germline CDR1 and CDR2 sequences are ENHRY and SYGVKD. There are 14 residues in the CDR3. The trim removed 4 bases at V and 5 bases at J, leaving 5 bases unmatched. Written as DNA, the CDR3 is TGTGCCATCAGTGGAGGACAGGGGATTTATGGCTACACCTTC. Its translation: CAISGGQGIYGYTF.

This chain links TRBV15 with TRBJ2-5; 15 nucleotides agree with TRBD2. The CDR3 sequence is 18 residues long. J lost 5 bases, V lost 7 bases, and 14 bases had no gene match. CDR1 is LNHNV, CDR2 YYDKDF, per germline (reference sequence). The CDR3 DNA follows: TGTGCCACCACCCGAGGACTAGCGGGAGGGCCGTCCGGGGAGACCCAGTACTTC. It codes for CATTRGLAGGPSGETQYF.

This clonotype has a single count. A read error may produce the germline difference seen at one junction end. V gene TRBV7-2 combines with J gene TRBJ2-2; D might be TRBD2 (5 bases). Germline CDR1 SGHTA, CDR2 FQGNSA. The CDR3 runs to 13 residues. CDR3 coding DNA: TGTGCCAGCAGCCCCCATCAAACCGGGGAGCTGTACTTC. Translated: CASSPHQTGELYF.

The chain couples TRBV9 to TRBJ2-5; D ambiguous. This CDR3 has 13 amino acids. The V gene lost 8 bases and the J gene lost 4 bases, with 15 bases spanning the gap. Germline CDR1 and CDR2: SGDLS and YYNGEE. The chain's CDR3 is CASSIATPETQYF. CDR3 in DNA: TGTGCCAGTAGTATAGCCACTCCAGAGACCCAGTACTTC.

This clonotype was observed many times. This chain connects TRBV7-8 to TRBJ2-5; 12 bases align to TRBD2. The CDR3 contains 17 residues. The V segment lost 2 bases and the J segment 3 bases; nucleotides outside the gene matches: 7. The germline gives CDR1 SGHVS, CDR2 FQNEAQ. CDR3 sequence (DNA): TGTGCCAGCAGCTTACGGACTAGCGGGGAGCAGGAAGAGACCCAGTACTTC. Protein sequence: CASSLRTSGEQEETQYF.

This clonotype came up many times. CDR3 loop: CASFIRDQETQYF. Here the CDR3 DNA reads TGTGCCAGCTTCATCAGGGACCAAGAGACCCAGTACTTC. The rearrangement uses TRBV6-4 and TRBJ2-5, with a possible D match to TRBD1 (5 bases). Per germline, CDR1 MRHNA and CDR2 SNTAGT. V shed 8 bases and J shed 0 bases, with 10 bases lying between them. The CDR3 extends over 13 amino acids.

J is TRBJ2-5 and V is TRBV7-2, with 8 bases aligning to TRBD2. With 6 bases clipped from V and 1 base from J, the junction kept 19 bases outside the gene matches. Germline V gene lookup returns CDR1 SGHTA and CDR2 FQGNSA. CDR3 length: 19 residues. The CDR3 nucleotides are TGTGCCAGCAGAGCCCCAGAGAATTCTGGACTAGCACCCCAAGAGACCCAGTACTTC. Protein: CASRAPENSGLAPQETQYF. The full variable domain, rest sourced from reference TRBV7-2 and TRBJ2-5, is GAGVSQSPSNKVTEKGKDVELRCDPISGHTALYWYRQSLGQGLEFLIYFQGNSAPDKSGLPSDRFSAERTGGSVSTLTIQRTQQEDSAVYLCASRAPENSGLAPQETQYFGPGTRLLVL.

This clonotype was detected many times. The chain recombines TRBV7-9 with TRBJ1-1; the match to TRBD1 covers 7 bases. V dropped 1 base and J dropped 1; count of bases not matched to a gene: 3. CDR3 length: 15 amino acids. CDR1 is SEHNR and CDR2 is FQNEAQ in the germline V gene (reference sequence). CDR3 amino acids: CASSLGDRTNTEAFF. As DNA, the CDR3 is TGTGCCAGCAGCTTAGGGGACAGAACGAACACTGAAGCTTTCTTT.

There are many counts of this clonotype. The chain joins TRBV7-2 to TRBJ1-5, with unresolved D. CDR1 and CDR2 (germline): SGHTA, FQGNSA. V was clipped by 1 base and J by 6 bases, with 16 bases between them. The CDR3 consists of 16 residues. The CDR3 here is CASSLGEREGVQPQHF. For the CDR3, the DNA is TGTGCCAGCAGCTTAGGGGAAAGGGAGGGAGTTCAGCCCCAGCATTTT.

Worth noting for this clonotype: At one of its ends the junction is not consistent with the germline gene, which may arise from a read error. The genes are TRBV6-1 and TRBJ2-7; either TRBD1 or TRBD2 may fit D (5 bases each). The CDR3 covers 12 residues. CDR1 is MNHNS and CDR2 is SASEGT in the germline V gene. CDR3 loop: CASSEAGTSGTF. CDR3 in DNA: TGTGCCAGCAGTGAAGCTGGGACGTCGGGTACCTTC.

Concerning this clonotype: A clone one base away is much larger, so this may be a read error. The chain uses TRBV20-1 and TRBJ2-5; 9 nucleotides match TRBD1. This CDR3 contains 14 residues. Germline values: CDR1 DFQATT, CDR2 SNEGSKA (reference sequence). With 3 bases clipped from V and 7 bases from J, the junction kept 9 bases outside the gene matches. CDR3 DNA sequence: TGCAGTGCTAGCGGACAGGGGATAGGAGGGACCCAGTACTTC. Translated, it gives CSASGQGIGGTQYF.

V is TRBV7-8 and J is TRBJ1-5; D possibly corresponds to TRBD1 (6 bases). Germline CDR1 and CDR2: SGHVS and FQNEAQ. Trimming left V 6 bases short and J 5 bases short, with 14 bases between. This CDR3 has 14 amino acids. In DNA, the CDR3 is TGTGCCAGCAGGTCTGGGACATCTTATCAGCCCCAGCATTTT. It specifies CASRSGTSYQPQHF.

In this sample, this clonotype turned up many times. The rearrangement uses TRBV7-8 and TRBJ2-7, with 10 bases lining up with TRBD2. There are 15 residues in the CDR3. J gave up 3 bases and V 6 bases, and 8 bases lay outside the gene matches. The germline V gene encodes CDR1 SGHVS and CDR2 FQNEAQ. The CDR3 coding sequence is TGTGCCAGCAGAAAGGGCGCTAGCGGGGGCTACGAGCAGTACTTC. This translates into CASRKGASGGYEQYF.

This clonotype was counted at least ten times. The chain combines TRBV7-9 with TRBJ1-5, with 9 bases that match TRBD1. Germline-derived CDR1 and CDR2 are SEHNR and FQNEAQ (reference sequence). V dropped 5 bases and J dropped 7; count of bases not matched to a gene: 9. This CDR3 comprises 15 residues. CDR3 nucleotide sequence: TGTGCCAGCAGCCGAGGGACAGGGTTGGTGCAGCCCCAGCATTTT. As protein: CASSRGTGLVQPQHF.